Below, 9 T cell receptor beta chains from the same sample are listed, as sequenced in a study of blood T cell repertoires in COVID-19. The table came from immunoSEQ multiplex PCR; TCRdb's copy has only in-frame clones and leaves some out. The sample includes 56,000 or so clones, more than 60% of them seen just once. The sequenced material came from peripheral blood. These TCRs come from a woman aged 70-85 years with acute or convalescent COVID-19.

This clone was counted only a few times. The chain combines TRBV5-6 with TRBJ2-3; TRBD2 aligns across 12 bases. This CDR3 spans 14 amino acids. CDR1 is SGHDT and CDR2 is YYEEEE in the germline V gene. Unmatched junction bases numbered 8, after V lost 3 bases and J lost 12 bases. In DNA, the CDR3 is TGTGCCAGCAGCTCTGGACTAGCGGGGCACCTCCAGTATTTT. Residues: CASSSGLAGHLQYF.

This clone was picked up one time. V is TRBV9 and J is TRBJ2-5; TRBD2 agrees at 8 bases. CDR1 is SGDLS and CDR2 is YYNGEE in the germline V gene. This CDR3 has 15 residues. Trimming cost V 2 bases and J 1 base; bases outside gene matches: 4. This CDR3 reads CASSVIRGGQETQYF. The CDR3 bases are TGTGCCAGCAGCGTCATACGGGGGGGCCAAGAGACCCAGTACTTC.

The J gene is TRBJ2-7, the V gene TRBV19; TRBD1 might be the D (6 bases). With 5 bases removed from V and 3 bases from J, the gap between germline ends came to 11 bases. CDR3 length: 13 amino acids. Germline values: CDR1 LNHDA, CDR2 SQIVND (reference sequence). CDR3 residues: CASSPQGGYEQYF. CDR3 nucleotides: TGTGCCAGTAGTCCGCAAGGGGGCTACGAGCAGTACTTC.

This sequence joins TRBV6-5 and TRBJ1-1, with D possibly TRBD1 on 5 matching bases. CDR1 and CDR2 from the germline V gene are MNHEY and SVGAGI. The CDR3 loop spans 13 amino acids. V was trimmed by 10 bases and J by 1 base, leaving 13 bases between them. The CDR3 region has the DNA TGTGCCACCCAGACAGAGAGGAACACTGAAGCTTTCTTT. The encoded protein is CATQTERNTEAFF.

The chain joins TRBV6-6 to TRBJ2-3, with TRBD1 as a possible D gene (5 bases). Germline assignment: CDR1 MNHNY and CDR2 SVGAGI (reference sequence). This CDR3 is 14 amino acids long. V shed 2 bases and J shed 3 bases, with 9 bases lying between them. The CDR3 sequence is CASSYRGRTDTQYF. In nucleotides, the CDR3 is TGTGCCAGCAGTTACAGGGGTAGGACAGATACGCAGTATTTT.

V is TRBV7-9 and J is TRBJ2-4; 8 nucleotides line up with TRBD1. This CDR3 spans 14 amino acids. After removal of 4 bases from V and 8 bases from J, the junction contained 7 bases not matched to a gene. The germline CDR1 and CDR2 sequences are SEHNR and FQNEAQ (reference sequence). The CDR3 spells CASSSTGDGYIQYF. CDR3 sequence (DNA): TGTGCCAGCAGCTCGACAGGGGATGGGTACATTCAGTACTTC. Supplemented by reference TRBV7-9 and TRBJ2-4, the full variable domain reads DTGVSQNPRHKITKRGQNVTFRCDPISEHNRLYWYRQTLGQGPEFLTYFQNEAQLEKSRLLSDRFSAERPKGSFSTLEIQRTEQGDSAMYLCASSSTGDGYIQYFGAGTRLSVL.

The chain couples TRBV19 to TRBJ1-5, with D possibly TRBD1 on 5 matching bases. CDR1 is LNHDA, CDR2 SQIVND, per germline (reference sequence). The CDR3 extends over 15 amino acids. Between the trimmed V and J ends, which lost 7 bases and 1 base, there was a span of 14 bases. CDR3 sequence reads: CASILRGGSNQPQHF. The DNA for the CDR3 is TGTGCCAGTATCCTGCGGGGGGGAAGCAATCAGCCCCAGCATTTT.

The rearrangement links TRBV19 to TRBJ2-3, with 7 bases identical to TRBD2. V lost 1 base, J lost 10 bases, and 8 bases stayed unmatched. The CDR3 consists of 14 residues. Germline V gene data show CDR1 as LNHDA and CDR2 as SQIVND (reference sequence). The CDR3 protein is CASSIAGGHPPQYF. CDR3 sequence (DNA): TGTGCCAGTAGTATAGCGGGGGGTCACCCACCGCAGTATTTT.

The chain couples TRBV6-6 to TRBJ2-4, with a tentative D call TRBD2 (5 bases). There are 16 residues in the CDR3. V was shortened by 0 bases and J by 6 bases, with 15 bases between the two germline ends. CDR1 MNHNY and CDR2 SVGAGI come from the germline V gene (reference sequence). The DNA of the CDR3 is TGTGCCAGCAGTTACTCGTCCCCGGGAAGGAGAAACATTCAGTACTTC. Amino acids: CASSYSSPGRRNIQYF.